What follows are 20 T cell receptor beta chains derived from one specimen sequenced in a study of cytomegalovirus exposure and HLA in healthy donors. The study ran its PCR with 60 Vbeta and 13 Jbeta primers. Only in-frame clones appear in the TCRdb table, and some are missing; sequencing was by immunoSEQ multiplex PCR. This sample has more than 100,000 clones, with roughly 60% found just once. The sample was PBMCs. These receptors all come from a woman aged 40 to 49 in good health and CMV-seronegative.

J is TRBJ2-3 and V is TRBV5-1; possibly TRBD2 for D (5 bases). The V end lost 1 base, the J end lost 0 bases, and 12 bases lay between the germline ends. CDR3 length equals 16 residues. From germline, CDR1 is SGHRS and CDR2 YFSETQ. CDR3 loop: CASSLKFTGSTDTQYF. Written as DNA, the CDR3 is TGCGCCAGCAGCTTGAAGTTCACGGGGAGCACAGATACGCAGTATTTT. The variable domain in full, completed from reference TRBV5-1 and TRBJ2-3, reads KAGVTQTPRYLIKTRGQQVTLSCSPISGHRSVSWYQQTPGQGLQFLFEYFSETQRNKGNFPGRFSGRQFSNSRSEMNVSTLELGDSALYLCASSLKFTGSTDTQYFGPGTRLTVL.

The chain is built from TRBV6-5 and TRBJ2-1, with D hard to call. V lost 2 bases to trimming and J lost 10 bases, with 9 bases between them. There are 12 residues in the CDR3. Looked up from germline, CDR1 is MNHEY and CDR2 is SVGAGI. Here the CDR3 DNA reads TGTGCCAGCAGTTACCCCCGTGAGGAGCAGTTCTTC. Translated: CASSYPREEQFF.

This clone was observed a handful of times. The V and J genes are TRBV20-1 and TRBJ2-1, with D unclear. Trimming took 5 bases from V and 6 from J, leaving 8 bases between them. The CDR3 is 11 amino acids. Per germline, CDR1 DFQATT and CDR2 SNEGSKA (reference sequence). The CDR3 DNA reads TGCAGTGCTTATTTGAGCAATGAGCAGTTCTTC. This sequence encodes CSAYLSNEQFF.

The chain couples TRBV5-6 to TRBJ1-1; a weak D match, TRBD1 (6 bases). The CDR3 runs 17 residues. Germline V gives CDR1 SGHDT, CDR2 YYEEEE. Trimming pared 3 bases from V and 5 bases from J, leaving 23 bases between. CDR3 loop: CASSSGQRLTRKTEAFF. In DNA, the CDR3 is TGTGCCAGCAGCTCCGGACAGCGTCTAACGAGGAAAACTGAAGCTTTCTTT. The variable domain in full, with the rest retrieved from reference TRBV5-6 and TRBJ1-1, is DAGVTQSPTHLIKTRGQQVTLRCSPKSGHDTVSWYQQALGQGPQFIFQYYEEEERQRGNFPDRFSGHQFPNYSSELNVNALLLGDSALYLCASSSGQRLTRKTEAFFGQGTRLTVV.

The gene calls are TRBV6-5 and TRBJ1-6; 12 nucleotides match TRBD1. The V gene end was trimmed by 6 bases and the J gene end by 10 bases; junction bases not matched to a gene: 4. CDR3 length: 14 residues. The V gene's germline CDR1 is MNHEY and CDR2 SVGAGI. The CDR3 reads CASSPGTGGSPLHF. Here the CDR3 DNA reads TGTGCCAGCAGCCCCGGGACAGGGGGCTCACCCCTCCACTTT.

CDR3 coding DNA: TGTGCCAGCAGCCGAGACAGGGGGCGAATGAACACTGAAGCTTTCTTT. Translation: CASSRDRGRMNTEAFF. The chain joins TRBV7-2 to TRBJ1-1, with 10 bases matching TRBD1. Germline assignment: CDR1 SGHTA and CDR2 FQGNSA. V gave up 5 bases and J gave up 0 bases; unmatched junction bases: 6. The CDR3 is 16 amino acids.

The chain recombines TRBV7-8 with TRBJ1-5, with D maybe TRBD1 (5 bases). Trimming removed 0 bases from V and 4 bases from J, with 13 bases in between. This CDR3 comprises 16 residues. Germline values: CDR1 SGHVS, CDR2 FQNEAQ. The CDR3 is CASSLARGGRNQPQHF. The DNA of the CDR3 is TGTGCCAGCAGCTTAGCGCGGGGGGGGAGGAATCAGCCCCAGCATTTT. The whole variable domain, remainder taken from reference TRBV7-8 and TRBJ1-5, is GAGVSQSPRYKVAKRGQDVALRCDPISGHVSLFWYQQALGQGPEFLTYFQNEAQLDKSGLPSDRFFAERPEGSVSTLKIQRTQQEDSAVYLCASSLARGGRNQPQHFGDGTRLSIL.

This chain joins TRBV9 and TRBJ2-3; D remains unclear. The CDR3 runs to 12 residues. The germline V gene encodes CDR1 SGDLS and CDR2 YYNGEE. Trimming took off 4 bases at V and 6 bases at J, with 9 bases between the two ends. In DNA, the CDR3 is TGTGCCAGCAGCAACCTCCGGGATACGCAGTATTTT. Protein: CASSNLRDTQYF.

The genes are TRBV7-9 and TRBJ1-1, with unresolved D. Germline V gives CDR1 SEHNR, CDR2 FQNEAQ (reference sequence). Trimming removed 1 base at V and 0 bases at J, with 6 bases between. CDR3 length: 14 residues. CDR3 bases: TGTGCCAGCAGCTTAGAGGGAGTGAACACTGAAGCTTTCTTT. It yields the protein CASSLEGVNTEAFF. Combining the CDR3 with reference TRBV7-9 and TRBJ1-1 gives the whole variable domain DTGVSQNPRHKITKRGQNVTFRCDPISEHNRLYWYRQTLGQGPEFLTYFQNEAQLEKSRLLSDRFSAERPKGSFSTLEIQRTEQGDSAMYLCASSLEGVNTEAFFGQGTRLTVV.

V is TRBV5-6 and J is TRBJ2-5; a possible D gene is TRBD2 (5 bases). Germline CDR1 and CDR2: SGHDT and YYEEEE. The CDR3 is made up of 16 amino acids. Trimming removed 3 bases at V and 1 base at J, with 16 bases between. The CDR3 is CASSWGVSWVQETQYF. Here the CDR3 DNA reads TGTGCCAGCAGCTGGGGAGTTTCGTGGGTCCAAGAGACCCAGTACTTC.

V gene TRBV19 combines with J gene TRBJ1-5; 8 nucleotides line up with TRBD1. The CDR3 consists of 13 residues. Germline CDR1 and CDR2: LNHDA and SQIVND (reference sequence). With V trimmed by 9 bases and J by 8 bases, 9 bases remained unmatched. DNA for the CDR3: TGTGCCAGCGGACAGGGTAGGTTGGAGCCCCAGCATTTT. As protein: CASGQGRLEPQHF.

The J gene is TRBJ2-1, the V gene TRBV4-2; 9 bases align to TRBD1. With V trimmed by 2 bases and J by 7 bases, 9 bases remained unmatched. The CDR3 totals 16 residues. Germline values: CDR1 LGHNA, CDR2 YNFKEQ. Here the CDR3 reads CASSQQSGTGWNEQFF. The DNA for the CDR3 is TGTGCCAGCAGCCAACAATCCGGGACAGGGTGGAATGAGCAGTTCTTC.

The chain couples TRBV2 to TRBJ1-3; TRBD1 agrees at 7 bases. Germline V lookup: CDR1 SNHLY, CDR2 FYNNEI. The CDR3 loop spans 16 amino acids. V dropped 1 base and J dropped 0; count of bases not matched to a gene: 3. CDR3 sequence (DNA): TGTGCCAGCAGTGAAGAGGGGGCCTTCTCTGGAAACACCATATATTTT. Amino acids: CASSEEGAFSGNTIYF.

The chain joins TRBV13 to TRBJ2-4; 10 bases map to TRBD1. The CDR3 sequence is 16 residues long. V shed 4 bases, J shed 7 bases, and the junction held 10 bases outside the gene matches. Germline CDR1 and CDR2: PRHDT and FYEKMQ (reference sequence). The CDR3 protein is CASSSSDRGIANIQYF. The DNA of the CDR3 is TGTGCCAGCAGCTCTTCGGACAGGGGGATTGCGAACATTCAGTACTTC.

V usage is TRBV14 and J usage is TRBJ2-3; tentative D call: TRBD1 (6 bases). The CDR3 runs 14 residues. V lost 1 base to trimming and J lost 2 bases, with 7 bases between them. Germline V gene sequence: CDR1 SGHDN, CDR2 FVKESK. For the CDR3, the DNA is TGTGCCAGCAGCCAAGGACAGGTCACAGATACGCAGTATTTT. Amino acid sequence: CASSQGQVTDTQYF.

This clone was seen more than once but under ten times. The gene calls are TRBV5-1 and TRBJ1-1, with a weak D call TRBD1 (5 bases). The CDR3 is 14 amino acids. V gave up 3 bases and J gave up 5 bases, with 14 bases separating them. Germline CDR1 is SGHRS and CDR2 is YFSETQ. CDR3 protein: CASSSTRGDTEAFF. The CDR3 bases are TGCGCCAGCAGCTCGACACGGGGGGATACTGAAGCTTTCTTT.

The CDR3 loop reads CASSENRGGQYF. The CDR3 nucleotides are TGTGCCAGCAGTGAAAATAGGGGCGGGCAGTACTTC. The rearrangement links TRBV2 to TRBJ2-7; D is perhaps TRBD1 (5 bases). This CDR3 has 12 amino acids. The ends were cut back, 2 bases at V and 9 bases at J, with 11 bases in the middle. Germline V CDR1 and CDR2: SNHLY, FYNNEI.

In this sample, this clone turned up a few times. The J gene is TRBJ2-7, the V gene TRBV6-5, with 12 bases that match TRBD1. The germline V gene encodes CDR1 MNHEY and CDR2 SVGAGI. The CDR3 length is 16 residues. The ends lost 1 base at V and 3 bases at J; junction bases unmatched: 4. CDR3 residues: CASSYYGTGGYYEQYF. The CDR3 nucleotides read TGTGCCAGCAGTTACTATGGGACAGGGGGCTACTACGAGCAGTACTTC.

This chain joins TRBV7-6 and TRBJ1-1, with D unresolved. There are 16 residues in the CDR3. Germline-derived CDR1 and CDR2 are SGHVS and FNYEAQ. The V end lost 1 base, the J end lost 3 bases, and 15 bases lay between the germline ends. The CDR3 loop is CASSLVHGVMDTEAFF. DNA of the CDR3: TGTGCCAGCAGCTTAGTGCACGGGGTTATGGACACTGAAGCTTTCTTT.

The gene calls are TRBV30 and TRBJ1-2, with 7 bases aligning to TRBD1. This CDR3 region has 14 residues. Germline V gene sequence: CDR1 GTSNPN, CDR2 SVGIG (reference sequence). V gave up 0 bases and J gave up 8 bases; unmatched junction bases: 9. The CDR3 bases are TGTGCCTGGAGTGTACTGACAGGGAATGGCGGCTACACCTTC. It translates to CAWSVLTGNGGYTF.